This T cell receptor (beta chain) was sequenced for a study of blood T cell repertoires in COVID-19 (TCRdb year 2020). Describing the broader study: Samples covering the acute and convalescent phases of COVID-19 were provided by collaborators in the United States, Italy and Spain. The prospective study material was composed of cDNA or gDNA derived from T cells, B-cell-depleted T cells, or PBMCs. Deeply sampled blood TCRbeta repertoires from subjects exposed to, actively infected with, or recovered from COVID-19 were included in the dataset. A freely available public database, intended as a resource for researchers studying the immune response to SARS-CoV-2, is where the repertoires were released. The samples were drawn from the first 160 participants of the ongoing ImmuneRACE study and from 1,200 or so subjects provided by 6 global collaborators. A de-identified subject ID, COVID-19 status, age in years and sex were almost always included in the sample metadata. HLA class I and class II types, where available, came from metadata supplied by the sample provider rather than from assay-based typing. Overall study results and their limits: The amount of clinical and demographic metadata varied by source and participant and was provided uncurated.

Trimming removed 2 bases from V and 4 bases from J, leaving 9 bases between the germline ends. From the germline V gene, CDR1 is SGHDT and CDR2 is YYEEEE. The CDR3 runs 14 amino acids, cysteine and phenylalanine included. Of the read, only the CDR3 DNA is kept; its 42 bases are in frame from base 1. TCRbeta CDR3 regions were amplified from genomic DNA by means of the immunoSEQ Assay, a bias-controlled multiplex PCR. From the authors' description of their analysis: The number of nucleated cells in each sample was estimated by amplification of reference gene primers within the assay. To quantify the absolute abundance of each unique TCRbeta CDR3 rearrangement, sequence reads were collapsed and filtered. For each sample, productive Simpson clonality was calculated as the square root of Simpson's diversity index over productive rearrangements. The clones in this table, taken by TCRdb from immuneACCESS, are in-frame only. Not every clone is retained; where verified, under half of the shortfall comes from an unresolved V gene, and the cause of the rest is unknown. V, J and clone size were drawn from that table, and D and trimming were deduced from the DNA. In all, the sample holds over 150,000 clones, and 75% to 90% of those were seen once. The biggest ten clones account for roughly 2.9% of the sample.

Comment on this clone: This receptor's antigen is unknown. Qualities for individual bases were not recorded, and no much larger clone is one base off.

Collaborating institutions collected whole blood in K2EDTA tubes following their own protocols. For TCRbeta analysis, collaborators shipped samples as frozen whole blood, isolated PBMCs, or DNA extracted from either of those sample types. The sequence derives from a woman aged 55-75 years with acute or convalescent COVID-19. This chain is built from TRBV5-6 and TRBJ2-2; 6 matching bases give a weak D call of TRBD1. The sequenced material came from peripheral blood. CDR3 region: CASSFVGGTGELFF. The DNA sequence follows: TGTGCCAGCAGCTTTGTAGGGGGCACCGGGGAGCTGTTTTTT.